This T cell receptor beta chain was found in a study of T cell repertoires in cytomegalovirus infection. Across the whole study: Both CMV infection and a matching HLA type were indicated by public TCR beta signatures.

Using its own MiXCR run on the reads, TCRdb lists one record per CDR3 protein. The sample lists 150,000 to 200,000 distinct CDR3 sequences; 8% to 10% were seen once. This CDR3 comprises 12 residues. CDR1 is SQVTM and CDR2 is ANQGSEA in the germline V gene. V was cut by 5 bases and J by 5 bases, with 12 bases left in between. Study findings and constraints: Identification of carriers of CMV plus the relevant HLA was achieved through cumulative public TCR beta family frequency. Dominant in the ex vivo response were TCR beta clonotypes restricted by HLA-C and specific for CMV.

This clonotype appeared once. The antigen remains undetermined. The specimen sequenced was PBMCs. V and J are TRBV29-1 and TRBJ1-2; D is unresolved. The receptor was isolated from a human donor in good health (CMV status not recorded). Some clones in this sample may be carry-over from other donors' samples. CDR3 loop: CSVNPGLYGYTF. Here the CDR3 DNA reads TGCAGCGTTAACCCAGGCCTGTATGGCTACACCTTC. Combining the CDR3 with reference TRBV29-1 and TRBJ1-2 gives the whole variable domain SAVISQKPSRDICQRGTSLTIQCQVDSQVTMMFWYRQQPGQSLTLIATANQGSEATYESGFVIDKFPISRPNLTFSTLTVSNMSPEDSSIYLCSVNPGLYGYTFGSGTRLTVV.